The T cell receptor (beta chain) under discussion was sequenced for a study of blood T cells in healthy people across ages (dated by TCRdb to about 2015). About the full investigation: In model experiments, template switching captured roughly one uniquely barcoded TCR beta cDNA molecule for every two T cells. Donors were grouped into four age groups: young (average about 15 years), middle-aged (over 35), aged (about 60) and long-lived (roughly 80). The study measured age-related changes in TCR beta repertoire diversity using deep sequencing normalized with unique cDNA molecular identifiers. To avoid experimental bias, donors of different ages were spread randomly across the sequencing lanes. Using the same blood draw, the study looked at two additional independent replicas of 1 million unique cDNA reads for two donors, one aged 18 to 30 and the other aged 80 or older.

Broader findings and caveats from the paper: Because the CMV infection status of the donors was unknown, age-related changes in expanded clonotypes may potentially have been confounded. As age increased, observed TCR beta diversity per million T cells dropped in a roughly linear way, and a significant reduction was already evident by age 40. Bulk unsorted PBMC profiling prevented conclusive comparison of naive and antigen-experienced compartments. There was a strong correlation between observed TCR beta diversity and the percentage of naive T cells measured by flow cytometry. Compared with the aged group, more naive CD4+ T cells, fewer expanded clones and increased TCR diversity were shown by the long-lived group, suggesting age selection. Estimates of total diversity based on one million sequenced T cells were regarded as lower bounds and as underestimates.

The library was prepared using 5' RACE. The run used an Illumina HiSeq 2500. A second PCR of about 6 to 12 cycles was run with a J-beta primer mix and a sample-barcoded 5' primer. A template-switch 5' adaptor carrying 12 random nucleotides introduced a unique molecular identifier onto each TCR beta cDNA molecule. At least 2.5 million CDR3-containing paired-end reads were obtained from each sample. The Mint cDNA synthesis kit, primed by a TRBC-specific oligonucleotide, was used to synthesize first-strand cDNA from all RNA. Following uracil-DNA glycosylase treatment, all cDNA underwent a first 18-cycle PCR with the universal primers M1SS and BC2_uni_R. The authors' pipeline ran thus. For normalization, 1 million high-quality reads were randomly selected from each sample, with every read carrying a distinct molecular identifier. Reads with shared molecular identifiers were discarded instead of being binned into consensus sequences. MiTCR, with a Q25 quality threshold and the strictest error-elimination algorithm, was used for CDR3 identification, clonotype clustering and error correction. A nonparametric unseen species model with Euler transformation was used to estimate a lower bound on total TCR beta diversity. TCRdb reworked the public reads: Q25 trimming with fastp, MiXCR clone assembly, productive beta chains retained. CDR3 protein duplicates are merged, each entry listing the most common genes and DNA. TCRdb's processing, not the authors' own work, is the source of the V and J calls. Here the sample has hundreds of thousands of distinct CDR3 sequences; 25% to 35% occur a single time. Roughly 14% of the sample lies in the top ten.

The germline V gene (reference sequence) yields DFQATT for CDR1 and SNEGSKA for CDR2. Spanning cysteine to phenylalanine, the CDR3 consists of 13 amino acids. Solely the CDR3 DNA is kept, with 39 bases framed from the first base. V is reduced by 6 bases and J by 2 bases, leaving a spacing of 11 bases between them. This clonotype was seen a handful of times. Its antigen remains unidentified. No clone much larger than this one lies a single base away; base qualities are absent. The donors were 40 or so Caucasian individuals from Russia, aged roughly 6 to 95 years, who were systemically healthy. Each donor gave 8 to 10 milliliters of peripheral blood, drawn into EDTA-treated Vacutainer tubes. Ficoll-Paque density-gradient centrifugation was used to isolate PBMCs, with at least 7 million per sample. Trizol reagent was used to extract total RNA from PBMCs, with at least 5.5 micrograms per sample. For every donor, an aliquot of PBMCs went through flow cytometry to measure the percentages of naive CD45RAhigh/CD27high T cells.

This receptor was obtained from a woman of 80 years or more in good health. Here the chain combines TRBV20-1 and TRBJ1-5; a tentative D match to TRBD1 spans 5 bases. The sample consisted of blood. Here is the DNA: TGCAGTGCCTTTGGGGGGGGCAATCAGCCCCAGCATTTT. The translation is CSAFGGGNQPQHF.